This note documents a single T cell receptor (beta chain) sequence. This CDR3 is built from 12 residues. Losses at the gene ends were 4 bases for V and 5 bases for J; bases not matched to a gene: 5. Germline CDR1 GTSNPN, CDR2 SVGIG (reference sequence). The protocol was immunoSEQ multiplex PCR, while the TCRdb copy is restricted to in-frame clones and leaves out a portion. The sample shows under 250,000 clones, approximately 87% of them seen only once. The source of the sample is a study of blood T cell repertoires in COVID-19. Study-level background: Whether acute or convalescent, the COVID-19 samples came from the United States, Italy and Spain. In each case, the material was cDNA or gDNA derived from T cells, B-cell-depleted T cells, or PBMCs.

The sequencing sample was made of peripheral blood. This TCR was recovered from a woman between 65 and 79 years old with active or convalescent COVID-19. This chain connects TRBV30 to TRBJ2-7; the match to TRBD1 covers 7 bases. As DNA, the CDR3 is TGTGCCTGGACAGGGGGTTGGCACGAGCAGTACTTC. Amino acid sequence: CAWTGGWHEQYF. The full variable domain, with the rest looked up from reference TRBV30 and TRBJ2-7, is SQTIHQWPATLVQPVGSPLSLECTVEGTSNPNLYWYRQAAGRGLQLLFYSVGIGQISSEVPQNLSASRPQDRQFILSSKKLLLSDSGFYLCAWTGGWHEQYFGPGTRLTVT.